The present T cell receptor (beta chain) was sequenced within a study of regulatory T cells in long-lasting Graves disease. Study-wide background: To qualify as persistent, Graves' disease required over 5 years of antithyroid drugs with positive TSH receptor antibodies.

iRepertoire HTBI primers and Arm-PCR of CDR3 regions built TCR beta libraries. TCRdb reprocessed the multiplex PCR reads via MiXCR and lists one record per CDR3 protein. This sample yields about 470,000 distinct CDR3 sequences, of which less than 25% are seen a single time; 7.8% belongs to the top ten. After removal of 1 base from V and 0 bases from J, the junction contained 5 bases not matched to a gene. Looked up from germline, CDR1 is LGHDT and CDR2 is YNNKEL (reference sequence). The CDR3 has 17 amino acids. Whole-study results and caveats: The persistent group shared 2,500 or so public clonotypes, more than the 950 to 1,000 shared by new patients.

In the case of this clonotype: Its target is unknown.

As to time point: persistent/refractory GD, antithyroid drugs over 5 years with positive TRAb. From PBMCs, RNA was extracted and then used to make the TCR library. A blood draw put around 9.1 milliliters of peripheral blood into EDTA tubes. This TCR was recovered from a female donor with Graves disease. The sample was peripheral blood mononuclear cells (PBMCs), taken when the disease was refractory, from a patient treated with antithyroid drugs. V is TRBV3-1 and J is TRBJ1-2, with 10 bases lining up with TRBD1. The CDR3: CASSQVVGQGTNYGYTF. The CDR3 DNA follows: TGTGCCAGCAGCCAAGTAGTGGGACAGGGGACTAACTATGGCTACACCTTC.